These 17 T cell receptor beta chains were sequenced from one sample in a study of glioma-infiltrating T cells after dendritic cell vaccination. Time point defined: after dendritic cell vaccination, including at tumor progression/relapse. Assay used: immunoSEQ multiplex PCR; TCRdb lists only in-frame clones, some missing. The table shows roughly 100,000 clones, with roughly four fifths occurring only once. The sequenced sample was blood, obtained after dendritic cell vaccination. These receptors all stem from a human donor with glioblastoma.

The chain couples TRBV7-2 to TRBJ2-7, with 9 bases lining up with TRBD2. Germline CDR1 SGHTA, CDR2 FQGNSA. The CDR3 runs 14 residues. J gave up 5 bases and V 2 bases, and 4 bases lay outside the gene matches. The CDR3 region has the DNA TGTGCCAGCAGCTTATTGCGGGGGGGGGACGAGCAGTACTTC. It translates to CASSLLRGGDEQYF.

The chain uses TRBV6-5 and TRBJ1-3; D unresolved. Germline CDR1 is MNHEY and CDR2 is SVGAGI. Trimming took off 7 bases at V and 0 bases at J, with 13 bases between the two ends. This CDR3 spans 15 amino acids. The DNA of the CDR3 is TGTGCCAGCAACCGAGAGATAACCTCTGGAAACACCATATATTTT. Encoded protein: CASNREITSGNTIYF.

This chain links TRBV6-6 with TRBJ2-7; 8 bases fit TRBD2. The CDR3 consists of 15 residues. Germline lookup yields CDR1 MNHNY and CDR2 SVGAGI (reference sequence). V lost 0 bases, J lost 6 bases, and 7 bases stayed unmatched. For the CDR3, the DNA is TGTGCCAGCAGTTACTCGTCAGGGGCGGGAGGCGAGCAGTACTTC. Protein: CASSYSSGAGGEQYF.

The rearrangement uses TRBV19 and TRBJ1-6; D might be TRBD1 (6 bases). Germline CDR1 and CDR2: LNHDA and SQIVND (reference sequence). This CDR3 spans 12 amino acids. V was clipped by 2 bases and J by 19 bases, with 15 bases between them. CDR3 in amino acids: CASSILGGPPHF. The CDR3, as DNA: TGTGCCAGTAGTATATTGGGGGGGCCCCCTCACTTT.

The chain is built from TRBV10-3 and TRBJ1-3; D possibly corresponds to TRBD1 (6 bases). The CDR3 consists of 15 residues. Trimming stripped 5 bases from V and 1 base from J, with 12 bases between. Germline CDR1 and CDR2: ENHRY and SYGVKD. CDR3 sequence: CAISQQGQSGNTIYF. CDR3 sequence (DNA): TGTGCCATCAGTCAACAGGGTCAGTCTGGAAACACCATATATTTT.

Only one count was recorded for this clone. The genes are TRBV7-9 and TRBJ2-3; 8 nucleotides align to TRBD2. The CDR3 length is 14 residues. Germline CDR1 is SEHNR and CDR2 is FQNEAQ (reference sequence). Losses at the gene ends were 4 bases for V and 8 bases for J; bases not matched to a gene: 8. CDR3 loop: CASSSGGGRATQYF. Written as DNA, the CDR3 is TGTGCCAGCAGCTCCGGGGGGGGCCGAGCTACGCAGTATTTT.

This chain connects TRBV19 to TRBJ2-7; D is unclear. The CDR3 contains 13 residues. V lost 7 bases to trimming and J lost 2 bases, with 12 bases between them. From germline, CDR1 is LNHDA and CDR2 SQIVND (reference sequence). The CDR3 bases are TGTGCCAGTACCGGAGACCCTACCTACGAGCAGTACTTC. This sequence encodes CASTGDPTYEQYF.

This chain connects TRBV5-4 to TRBJ2-3, with D possibly being TRBD2 (6 bases). V gave up 4 bases and J gave up 3 bases, with 12 bases separating them. The CDR3 sequence is 14 residues long. Germline CDR1 SGHNT, CDR2 YYREEE (reference sequence). The CDR3: CASSRRLGTDTQYF. In DNA form, the CDR3 reads TGTGCCAGCAGCCGAAGACTAGGTACAGATACGCAGTATTTT.

The chain links TRBV7-6 to TRBJ1-2; TRBD1 aligns across 8 bases. CDR3 length: 13 amino acids. Germline V gives CDR1 SGHVS, CDR2 FNYEAQ. V was clipped by 0 bases and J by 6 bases; unmatched bases: 0. The CDR3 spells CASSLADRDGYTF. The CDR3 DNA is TGTGCCAGCAGCTTAGCGGACAGGGATGGCTACACCTTC.

The chain employs TRBV7-2 and TRBJ1-6, with D hard to call. Germline CDR1 and CDR2: SGHTA and FQGNSA. V shed 5 bases and J shed 2 bases, with 13 bases lying between them. The CDR3 runs to 16 residues. The chain's CDR3 is CASSREGTPYNSPLHF. In DNA, the CDR3 is TGTGCCAGCAGCCGGGAGGGAACCCCCTATAATTCACCCCTCCACTTT.

This rearrangement joins TRBV14 to TRBJ2-7, with TRBD1 matching 7 bases. Germline CDR1 reads SGHDN; CDR2 reads FVKESK. V was clipped by 4 bases and J by 3 bases; unmatched bases: 6. The CDR3 contains 14 residues. Written as DNA, the CDR3 is TGTGCCAGCAGCCCCCGACAGGGATTCTACGAGCAGTACTTC. As protein: CASSPRQGFYEQYF.

A few counts support this clone. This sequence joins TRBV6-1 and TRBJ2-7; 7 positions agree with TRBD2. The CDR3 covers 14 residues. The germline V gene has CDR1 MNHNS and CDR2 SASEGT. The V segment lost 6 bases and the J segment 0 bases; nucleotides outside the gene matches: 5. CDR3 DNA sequence: TGTGCCAGCAGGGGAGGGCTTAGCTCCTACGAGCAGTACTTC. Encoded protein: CASRGGLSSYEQYF.

The chain links TRBV6-5 to TRBJ1-6, with D uncertain. V lost 6 bases to trimming and J lost 9 bases, with 15 bases between them. Germline V lookup: CDR1 MNHEY, CDR2 SVGAGI. The CDR3 is made up of 14 amino acids. For the CDR3, the DNA is TGTGCCAGCAGGAACGCGGACGAGGGTTCACCCCTCCACTTT. Translated: CASRNADEGSPLHF.

V gene TRBV29-1 combines with J gene TRBJ2-3; the match to TRBD2 covers 7 bases. V gave up 7 bases and J gave up 4 bases; unmatched junction bases: 11. CDR1 and CDR2 from the germline V gene are SQVTM and ANQGSEA. This CDR3 spans 14 amino acids. This chain's CDR3 is CSAEPGLWPDTQYF. The CDR3 DNA sequence: TGCAGCGCAGAACCGGGACTATGGCCAGATACGCAGTATTTT.

This chain joins TRBV7-6 and TRBJ2-7; D is perhaps TRBD1 (6 bases). Germline lookup yields CDR1 SGHVS and CDR2 FNYEAQ. This CDR3 is 16 amino acids long. V gave up 5 bases and J gave up 2 bases, with 19 bases separating them. CDR3 DNA sequence: TGTGCCAGCAGCCCAACCGGGACACCAAAACCCTACGAGCAGTACTTC. Translation gives CASSPTGTPKPYEQYF.

The chain combines TRBV5-4 with TRBJ1-2; D uncertain. CDR3 length equals 14 residues. Germline lookup yields CDR1 SGHNT and CDR2 YYREEE (reference sequence). V lost 0 bases, J lost 7 bases, and 13 bases lay in between. CDR3 nucleotide sequence: TGTGCCAGCAGCTTGGGTGTACCTATGAGTGGCTACACCTTC. Translating gives CASSLGVPMSGYTF. Together with reference TRBV5-4 and TRBJ1-2, the CDR3 gives the full variable domain: ETGVTQSPTHLIKTRGQQVTLRCSSQSGHNTVSWYQQALGQGPQFIFQYYREEENGRGNFPPRFSGLQFPNYSSELNVNALELDDSALYLCASSLGVPMSGYTFGSGTRLTVV.

The chain has TRBV4-3 and TRBJ2-2; 10 nucleotides align to TRBD1. Germline lookup yields CDR1 LGHNA and CDR2 YSLEER. The CDR3 is 16 amino acids. Trimming cost V 1 base and J 7 bases; bases outside gene matches: 6. CDR3 nucleotides: TGCGCCAGCAGCCAAGGATTCGGACAGGGGGACGGGGAGCTGTTTTTT. This encodes CASSQGFGQGDGELFF.